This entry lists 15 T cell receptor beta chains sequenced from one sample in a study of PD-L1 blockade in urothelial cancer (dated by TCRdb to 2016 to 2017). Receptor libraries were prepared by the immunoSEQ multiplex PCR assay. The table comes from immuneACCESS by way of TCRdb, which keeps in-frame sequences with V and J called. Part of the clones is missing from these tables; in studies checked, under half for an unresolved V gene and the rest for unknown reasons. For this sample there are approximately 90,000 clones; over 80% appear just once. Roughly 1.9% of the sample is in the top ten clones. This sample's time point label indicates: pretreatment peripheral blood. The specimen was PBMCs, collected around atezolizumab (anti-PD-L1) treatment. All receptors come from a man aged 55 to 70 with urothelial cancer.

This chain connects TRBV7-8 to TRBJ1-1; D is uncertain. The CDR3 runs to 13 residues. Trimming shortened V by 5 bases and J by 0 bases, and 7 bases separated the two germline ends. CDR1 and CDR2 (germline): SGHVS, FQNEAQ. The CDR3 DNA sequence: TGTGCCAGCAGCGTGAGCATGAACACTGAAGCTTTCTTT. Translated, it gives CASSVSMNTEAFF.

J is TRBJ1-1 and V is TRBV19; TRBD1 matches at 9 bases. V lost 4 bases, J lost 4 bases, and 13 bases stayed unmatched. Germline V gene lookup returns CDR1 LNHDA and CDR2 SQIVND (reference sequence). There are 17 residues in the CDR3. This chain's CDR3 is CASSTTGTGTRGTEAFF. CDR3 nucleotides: TGTGCCAGTAGTACTACCGGGACAGGGACCAGGGGCACTGAAGCTTTCTTT. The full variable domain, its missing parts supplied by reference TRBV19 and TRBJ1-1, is DGGITQSPKYLFRKEGQNVTLSCEQNLNHDAMYWYRQDPGQGLRLIYYSQIVNDFQKGDIAEGYSVSREKKESFPLTVTSAQKNPTAFYLCASSTTGTGTRGTEAFFGQGTRLTVV.

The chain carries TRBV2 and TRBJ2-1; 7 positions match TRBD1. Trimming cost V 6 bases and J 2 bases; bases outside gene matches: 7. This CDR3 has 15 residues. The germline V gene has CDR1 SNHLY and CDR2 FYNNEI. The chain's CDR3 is CASSDDRVPYNEQFF. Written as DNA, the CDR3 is TGTGCCAGCAGCGATGACAGGGTCCCCTACAATGAGCAGTTCTTC.

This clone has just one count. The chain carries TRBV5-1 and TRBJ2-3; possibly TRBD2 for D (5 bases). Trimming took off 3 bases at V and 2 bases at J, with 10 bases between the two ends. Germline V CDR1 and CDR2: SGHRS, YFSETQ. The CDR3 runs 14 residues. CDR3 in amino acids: CASSSSGFTDTQYF. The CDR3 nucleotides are TGCGCCAGCAGCTCATCGGGGTTCACAGATACGCAGTATTTT.

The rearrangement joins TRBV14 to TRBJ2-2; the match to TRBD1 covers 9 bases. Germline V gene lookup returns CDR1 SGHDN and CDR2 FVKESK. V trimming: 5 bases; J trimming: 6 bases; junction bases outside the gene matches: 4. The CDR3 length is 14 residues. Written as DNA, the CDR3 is TGTGCCAGCAGCAGACAGGGGGTCTCCGGGGAGCTGTTTTTT. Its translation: CASSRQGVSGELFF.

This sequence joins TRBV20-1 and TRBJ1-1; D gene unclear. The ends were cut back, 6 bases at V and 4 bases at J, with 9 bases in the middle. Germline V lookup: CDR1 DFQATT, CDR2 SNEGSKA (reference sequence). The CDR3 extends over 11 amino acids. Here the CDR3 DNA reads TGCAGTGCACGCCCGGGCACTGAAGCTTTCTTT. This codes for CSARPGTEAFF.

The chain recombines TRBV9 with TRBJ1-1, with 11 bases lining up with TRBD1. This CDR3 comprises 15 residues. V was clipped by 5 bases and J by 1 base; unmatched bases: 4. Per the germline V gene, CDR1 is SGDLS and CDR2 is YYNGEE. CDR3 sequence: CASSIGTGGNTEAFF. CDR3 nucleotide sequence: TGTGCCAGCAGTATAGGGACAGGGGGGAACACTGAAGCTTTCTTT. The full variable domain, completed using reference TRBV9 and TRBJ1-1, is DSGVTQTPKHLITATGQRVTLRCSPRSGDLSVYWYQQSLDQGLQFLIQYYNGEERAKGNILERFSAQQFPDLHSELNLSSLELGDSALYFCASSIGTGGNTEAFFGQGTRLTVV.

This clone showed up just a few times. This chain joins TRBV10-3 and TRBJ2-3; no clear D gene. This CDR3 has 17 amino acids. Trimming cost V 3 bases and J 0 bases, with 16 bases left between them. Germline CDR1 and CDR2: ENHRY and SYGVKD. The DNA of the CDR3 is TGTGCCATCAGTGATTCGAAGAGGCCTACTAGCACAGATACGCAGTATTTT. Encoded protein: CAISDSKRPTSTDTQYF.

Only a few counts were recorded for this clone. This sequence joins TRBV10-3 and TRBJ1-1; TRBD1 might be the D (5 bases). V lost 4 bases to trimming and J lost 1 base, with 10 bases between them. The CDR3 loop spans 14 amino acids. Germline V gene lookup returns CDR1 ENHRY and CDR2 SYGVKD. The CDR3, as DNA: TGTGCCATCAGTGTGGGGGGGTCGAACACTGAAGCTTTCTTT. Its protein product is CAISVGGSNTEAFF.

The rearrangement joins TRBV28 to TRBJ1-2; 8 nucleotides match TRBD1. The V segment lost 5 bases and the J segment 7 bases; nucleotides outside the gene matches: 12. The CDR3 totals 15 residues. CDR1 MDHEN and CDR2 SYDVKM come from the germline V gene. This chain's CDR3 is CASSPESDRGSGYTF. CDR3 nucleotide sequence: TGTGCCAGCAGTCCAGAATCCGACAGGGGTAGTGGCTACACCTTC.

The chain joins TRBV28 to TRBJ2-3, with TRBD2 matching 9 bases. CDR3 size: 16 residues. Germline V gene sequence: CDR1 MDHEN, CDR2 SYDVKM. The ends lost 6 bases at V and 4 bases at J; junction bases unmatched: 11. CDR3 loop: CASRGQEAGGADTQYF. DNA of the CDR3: TGTGCCAGCAGGGGGCAGGAGGCGGGGGGGGCAGATACGCAGTATTTT.

The CDR3 loop is CASSFSGNTDTQYF. In nucleotides, the CDR3 is TGTGCCAGCAGCTTCAGCGGAAACACAGATACGCAGTATTTT. V is TRBV5-4 and J is TRBJ2-3; tentative D call: TRBD2 (5 bases). Trimming pared 2 bases from V and 2 bases from J, leaving 9 bases between. The CDR3 sequence is 14 residues long. Germline assignment: CDR1 SGHNT and CDR2 YYREEE (reference sequence).

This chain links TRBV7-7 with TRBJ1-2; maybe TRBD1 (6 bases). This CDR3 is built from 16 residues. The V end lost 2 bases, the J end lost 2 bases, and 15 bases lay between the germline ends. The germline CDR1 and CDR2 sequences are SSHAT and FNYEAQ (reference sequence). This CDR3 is CASSLIKSGQNYGYTF. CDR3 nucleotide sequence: TGTGCCAGCAGCTTAATAAAATCCGGACAGAACTATGGCTACACCTTC. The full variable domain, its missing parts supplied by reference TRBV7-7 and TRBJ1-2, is GAGVSQSPRYKVTKRGQDVTLRCDPISSHATLYWYQQALGQGPEFLTYFNYEAQPDKSGLPSDRFSAERPEGSISTLTIQRTEQRDSAMYRCASSLIKSGQNYGYTFGSGTRLTVV.

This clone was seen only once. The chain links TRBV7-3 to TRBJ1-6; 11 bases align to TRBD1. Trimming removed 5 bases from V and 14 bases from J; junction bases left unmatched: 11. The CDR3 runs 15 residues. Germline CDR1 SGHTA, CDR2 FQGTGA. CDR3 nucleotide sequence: TGTGCCAGCAGCCCTCCTGGGGGGACAGGGGGATCCCTCCACTTT. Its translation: CASSPPGGTGGSLHF.

The CDR3 reads CASSIAHEDRAGEKLFF. CDR3 DNA sequence: TGTGCCAGTAGTATAGCGCATGAGGACAGGGCGGGGGAAAAACTGTTTTTT. J is TRBJ1-4 and V is TRBV19; 8 nucleotides line up with TRBD1. Per germline, CDR1 LNHDA and CDR2 SQIVND (reference sequence). The ends lost 1 base at V and 8 bases at J; junction bases unmatched: 12. This CDR3 comprises 17 residues.